This TCR beta chain was found in a study of regulatory T cells in long-lasting Graves disease. Overall study: Recently diagnosed Graves' patients had received antithyroid drugs for under 3 months. Notes on the study in general: Relative to new patients (around 1,000), persistent patients exhibited greater sharing of public clonotypes (over 2,500).

Germline V gene lookup returns CDR1 MNHEY and CDR2 SVGEGT. The CDR3 loop spans 15 amino acids. The junction had 5 bases not matched to a gene; V was cut back by 6 bases and J by 0 bases. Arm-PCR of CDR3 regions and iRepertoire HTBI primers were used to build TCR beta libraries. MiXCR, applied by TCRdb to the multiplex PCR reads, yields one record per CDR3 protein. The table has roughly 420,000 distinct CDR3 sequences, around 15% seen once. About this clonotype itself: Its antigen is not known.

As for time point: newly diagnosed GD, antithyroid drugs for less than 3 months. There was RNA extracted from PBMCs, and the TCR library was made from it. This sequence joins TRBV6-2 or TRBV6-3 and TRBJ2-1, with 7 bases that match TRBD1. Sequencing used peripheral blood mononuclear cells (PBMCs), obtained at new diagnosis, from a patient treated with antithyroid drugs. The source is a female donor with Graves disease. The CDR3 region is CASRAGDSSYNEQFF. The CDR3 DNA follows: TGTGCCAGCAGGGCAGGGGACAGCTCCTACAATGAGCAGTTCTTC.